The 10 T cell receptor beta chains below come from one sample, sequenced in a study of blood T cell repertoires in COVID-19. Measured with immunoSEQ multiplex PCR; TCRdb has only the in-frame clones, and not every one. The table has about 77,000 clones, roughly nine tenths seen once. The sample taken for sequencing was peripheral blood. The source of these receptors is an elderly woman with active or convalescent COVID-19.

CDR3 region: CSVEDRAEGGHYGYTF. DNA of the CDR3: TGCAGCGTTGAAGATAGGGCGGAGGGAGGACACTATGGCTACACCTTC. The V and J genes are TRBV29-1 and TRBJ1-2; no reliable D call. Looked up from germline, CDR1 is SQVTM and CDR2 is ANQGSEA. V lost 0 bases to trimming and J lost 3 bases, with 17 bases between them. This CDR3 spans 16 amino acids.

This clone was observed a few times. The chain combines TRBV28 with TRBJ1-2; D gene uncertain. From germline, CDR1 is MDHEN and CDR2 SYDVKM. The ends were cut back, 6 bases at V and 0 bases at J, with 8 bases in the middle. The CDR3 covers 13 residues. The CDR3 DNA sequence: TGTGCCAGCAGCCCCCCCACTAACTATGGCTACACCTTC. Translated, it gives CASSPPTNYGYTF.

The chain is built from TRBV7-9 and TRBJ2-1, with 10 bases that match TRBD1. Germline V gene data show CDR1 as SEHNR and CDR2 as FQNEAQ (reference sequence). The V and J ends lost 5 bases and 5 bases, in that order; junction bases with no gene match: 3. The CDR3 sequence is 14 residues long. CDR3 DNA sequence: TGTGCCAGCAGCGCCGGGACAGGGGACAATGAGCAGTTCTTC. Translated, it gives CASSAGTGDNEQFF.

As concerns this clone: The same CDR3 is also encoded by other DNA sequences in this sample. This chain links TRBV28 with TRBJ1-5; tentatively, D is TRBD1 (6 bases). V lost 2 bases and J lost 4, with 6 bases in between. The CDR3 loop spans 13 amino acids. Looked up from germline, CDR1 is MDHEN and CDR2 is SYDVKM. CDR3 coding DNA: TGTGCCAGCAGTTTACAGGGGAATCAGCCCCAGCATTTT. Translation: CASSLQGNQPQHF.

The chain links TRBV7-9 to TRBJ2-1; 9 bases fit TRBD2. The CDR3 has 15 amino acids. J lost 6 bases, V lost 1 base, and 4 bases had no gene match. Germline V CDR1 and CDR2: SEHNR, FQNEAQ (reference sequence). CDR3 DNA: TGTGCCAGCAGCTTAGGTAGGCGGGGGGGCAATGAGCAGTTCTTC. Translation gives CASSLGRRGGNEQFF.

The chain uses TRBV20-1 and TRBJ1-2; 9 nucleotides align to TRBD1. The V and J ends lost 6 bases and 1 base, in that order; junction bases with no gene match: 12. This CDR3 is built from 16 residues. CDR1 is DFQATT and CDR2 is SNEGSKA in the germline V gene (reference sequence). DNA for the CDR3: TGCAGTGCCAGTGACCGGGACAGGGAGATTAACTATGGCTACACCTTC. It encodes CSASDRDREINYGYTF.

The chain combines TRBV5-1 with TRBJ2-5; 10 nucleotides line up with TRBD2. After removal of 4 bases from V and 6 bases from J, the junction contained 9 bases not matched to a gene. Germline CDR1 is SGHRS and CDR2 is YFSETQ. The CDR3 spans 15 residues. The CDR3 protein is CASSPGNSGGKTQYF. CDR3 in DNA: TGCGCCAGCAGCCCGGGGAATAGCGGGGGGAAGACCCAGTACTTC.

The genes are TRBV7-3 and TRBJ1-1; D unresolved. This CDR3 is built from 13 residues. Germline V lookup: CDR1 SGHTA, CDR2 FQGTGA. V lost 5 bases and J lost 0, with 7 bases in between. The CDR3 reads CASSTRVNTEAFF. The CDR3 nucleotides are TGTGCCAGCAGCACCCGGGTGAACACTGAAGCTTTCTTT.

The CDR3 spells CASSLAVLLQVWNTEAFF. CDR3 coding DNA: TGTGCCAGCAGCTTAGCTGTACTCCTACAGGTGTGGAACACTGAAGCTTTCTTT. This chain connects TRBV7-8 to TRBJ1-1, with a weak D call TRBD1 (5 bases). Trimming cost V 0 bases and J 1 base, with 18 bases left between them. CDR1 SGHVS and CDR2 FQNEAQ come from the germline V gene. The CDR3 loop spans 18 amino acids.

This CDR3 reads CASSFTRDTEAFF. CDR3 nucleotides: TGTGCCAGCAGTTTCACCCGGGACACTGAAGCTTTCTTT. The gene calls are TRBV28 and TRBJ1-1, with D unresolved. CDR1 and CDR2 from the germline V gene are MDHEN and SYDVKM. This CDR3 has 13 amino acids. With 3 bases removed from V and 3 bases from J, the gap between germline ends came to 8 bases.